This TCR beta chain emerged from a study of cytomegalovirus exposure and HLA in healthy donors. The overall study: The approximately 130 validation repertoires matched the roughly 700 first-cohort repertoires in platform, a later analysis reported.

Overall study results and limits: Specific recognition of CMV antigens was confirmed in vitro for a few chains (all CMV-associated).

Trimming removed 0 bases from V and 0 bases from J, with 9 bases in between. The CDR3 sequence is 16 residues long. From germline, CDR1 is LNHNV and CDR2 YYDKDF (reference sequence). Profiled with immunoSEQ multiplex PCR; TCRdb holds only in-frame clones, not every one. The sample records more than 45,000 clones, roughly 89% being singletons. Comment on this clone: The target antigen is unknown.

The chain carries TRBV15 and TRBJ2-4, with D perhaps TRBD2 (7 bases). Sequencing was carried out using PBMCs. This TCR was sampled from a woman aged 18-29 years in good health and CMV-seronegative. The CDR3 nucleotides are TGTGCCACCAGCAGAGATGGGGGGGCAGCCAAAAACATTCAGTACTTC. The encoded protein is CATSRDGGAAKNIQYF. The whole variable domain, filled in from reference TRBV15 and TRBJ2-4, reads DAMVIQNPRYQVTQFGKPVTLSCSQTLNHNVMYWYQQKSSQAPKLLFHYYDKDFNNEADTPDNFQSRRPNTSFCFLDIRSPGLGDTAMYLCATSRDGGAAKNIQYFGAGTRLSVL.